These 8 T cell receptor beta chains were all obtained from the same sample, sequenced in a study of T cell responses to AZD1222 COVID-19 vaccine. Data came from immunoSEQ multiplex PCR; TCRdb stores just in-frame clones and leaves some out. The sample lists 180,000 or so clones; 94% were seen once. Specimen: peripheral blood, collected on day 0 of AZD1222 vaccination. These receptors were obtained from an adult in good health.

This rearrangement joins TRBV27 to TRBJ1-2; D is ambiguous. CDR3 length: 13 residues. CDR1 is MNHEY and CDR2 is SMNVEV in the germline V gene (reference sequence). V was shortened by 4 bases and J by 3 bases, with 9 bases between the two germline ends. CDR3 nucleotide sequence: TGTGCCAGCAGTTCGACTCCCTACTATGGCTACACCTTC. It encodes CASSSTPYYGYTF.

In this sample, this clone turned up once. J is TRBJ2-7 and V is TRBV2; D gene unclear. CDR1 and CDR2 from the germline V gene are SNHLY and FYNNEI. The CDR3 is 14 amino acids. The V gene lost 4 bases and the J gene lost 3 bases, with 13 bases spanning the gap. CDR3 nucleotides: TGTGCCAGCAGTGGGACGACGCTGAACTACGAGCAGTACTTC. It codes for CASSGTTLNYEQYF.

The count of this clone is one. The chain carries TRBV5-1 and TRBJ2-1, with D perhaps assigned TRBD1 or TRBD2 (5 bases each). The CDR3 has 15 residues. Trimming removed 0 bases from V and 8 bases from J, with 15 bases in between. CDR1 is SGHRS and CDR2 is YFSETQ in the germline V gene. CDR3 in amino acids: CASSLAGAELYEQFF. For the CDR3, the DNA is TGCGCCAGCAGCTTGGCCGGGGCAGAACTCTATGAGCAGTTCTTC.

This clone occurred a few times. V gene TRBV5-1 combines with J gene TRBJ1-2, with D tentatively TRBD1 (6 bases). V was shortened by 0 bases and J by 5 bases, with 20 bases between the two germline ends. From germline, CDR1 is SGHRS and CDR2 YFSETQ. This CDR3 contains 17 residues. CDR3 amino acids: CASSLAEDANRVYGYTF. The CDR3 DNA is TGCGCCAGCAGCTTGGCTGAGGACGCGAACAGGGTTTATGGCTACACCTTC.

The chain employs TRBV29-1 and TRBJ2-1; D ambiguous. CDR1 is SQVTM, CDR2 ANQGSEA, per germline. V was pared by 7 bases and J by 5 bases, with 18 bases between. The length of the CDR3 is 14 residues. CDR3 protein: CSAMGVLVNNEQFF. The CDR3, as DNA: TGCAGCGCCATGGGTGTTTTAGTCAACAATGAGCAGTTCTTC.

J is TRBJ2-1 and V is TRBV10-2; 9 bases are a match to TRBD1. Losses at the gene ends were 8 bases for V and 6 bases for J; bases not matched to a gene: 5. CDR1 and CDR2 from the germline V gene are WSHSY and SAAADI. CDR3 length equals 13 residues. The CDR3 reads CASRDRVINEQFF. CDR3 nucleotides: TGCGCCAGCCGGGACAGGGTTATCAATGAGCAGTTCTTC.

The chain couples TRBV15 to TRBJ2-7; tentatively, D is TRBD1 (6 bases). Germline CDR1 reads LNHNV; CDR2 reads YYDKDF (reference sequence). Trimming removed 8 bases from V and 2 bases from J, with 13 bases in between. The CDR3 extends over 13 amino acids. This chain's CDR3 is CATGDRDTYEQYF. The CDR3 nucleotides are TGTGCCACCGGCGACCGGGACACCTACGAGCAGTACTTC.

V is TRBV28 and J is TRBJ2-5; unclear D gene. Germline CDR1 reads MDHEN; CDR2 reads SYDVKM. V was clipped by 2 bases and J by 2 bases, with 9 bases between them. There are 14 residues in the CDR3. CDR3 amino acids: CASSLPTEQETQYF. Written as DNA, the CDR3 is TGTGCCAGCAGTTTACCCACAGAACAAGAGACCCAGTACTTC.